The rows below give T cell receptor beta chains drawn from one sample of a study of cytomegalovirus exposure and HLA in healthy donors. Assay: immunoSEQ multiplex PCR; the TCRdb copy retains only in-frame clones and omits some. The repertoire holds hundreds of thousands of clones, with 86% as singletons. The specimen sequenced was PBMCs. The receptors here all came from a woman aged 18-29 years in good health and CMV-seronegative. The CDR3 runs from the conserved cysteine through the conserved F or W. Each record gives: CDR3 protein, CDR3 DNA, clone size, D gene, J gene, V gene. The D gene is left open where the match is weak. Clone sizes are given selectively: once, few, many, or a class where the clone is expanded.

CASSPGLAGTVQNTQYF | TGTGCCAGCAGTCCGGGACTAGCGGGCACAGTTCAGAATACGCAGTATTTT | NA | TRBD2 | TRBJ2-3 | TRBV27
CASYRGISTGELFF | TGTGCCAGCTACAGGGGAATTAGCACCGGGGAGCTGTTTTTT | NA | TRBD1 | TRBJ2-2 | TRBV28
CASSVDTQGAGGYTF | TGTGCCAGCAGCGTAGACACACAGGGGGCAGGTGGCTACACCTTC | NA | TRBD1 | TRBJ1-2 | TRBV9
CASSPDFYGYTF | TGTGCCAGCTCACCGGACTTTTATGGCTACACCTTC | NA | NA | TRBJ1-2 | TRBV18
CASSPRGGSNEKLFF | TGTGCCAGCAGCCCGCGGGGAGGGTCTAATGAAAAACTGTTTTTT | NA | NA | TRBJ1-4 | TRBV7-6
CASSIFGTGEETQYF | TGTGCCAGCAGTATCTTCGGGACAGGGGAAGAGACCCAGTACTTC | NA | TRBD1 | TRBJ2-5 | TRBV27
CASSRAGRAGGTDTQYF | TGTGCCAGCAGCCGCGCGGGGCGAGCGGGAGGTACAGATACGCAGTATTTT | NA | TRBD2 | TRBJ2-3 | TRBV5-4
CASSPLAGISYEQYF | TGTGCCAGCTCACCACTAGCGGGGATCTCCTACGAGCAGTACTTC | NA | TRBD2 | TRBJ2-7 | TRBV18
CASSAPGTSEADTQYF | TGTGCCAGCAGTGCCCCGGGGACTAGCGAGGCAGATACGCAGTATTTT | NA | TRBD2 | TRBJ2-3 | TRBV28
CASSRGQGQGEQYF | TGTGCCAGCAGCCGGGGTCAGGGACAGGGGGAGCAGTACTTC | once | TRBD1 | TRBJ2-7 | TRBV28
CASSEGTGLNDYTF | TGTGCCAGCAGTGAAGGGACAGGGCTAAATGACTACACCTTC | NA | TRBD1 | TRBJ1-2 | TRBV2
CAWQGLSGANVLTF | TGTGCCTGGCAGGGCCTCTCTGGGGCCAACGTCCTGACTTTC | NA | NA | TRBJ2-6 | TRBV30
CASSYNQFTGELFF | TGTGCCAGCAGCTATAACCAGTTCACCGGGGAGCTGTTTTTT | NA | NA | TRBJ2-2 | TRBV14
CATSRTKQGSYGYTF | TGTGCCACCAGCAGGACTAAGCAGGGGAGCTATGGCTACACCTTC | NA | NA | TRBJ1-2 | TRBV15
CASSLIGGAAGYTF | TGTGCCAGCAGCTTAATAGGGGGGGCCGCTGGCTACACCTTC | NA | NA | TRBJ1-2 | TRBV7-9
CASTNQGSGELFF | TGCGCCAGCACAAATCAGGGGTCCGGGGAGCTGTTTTTT | NA | NA | TRBJ2-2 | TRBV5-1
CASSFGSGGAQGSEQFF | TGTGCCAGCAGTTTTGGTAGCGGGGGGGCTCAGGGTAGTGAGCAGTTCTTC | NA | TRBD2 | TRBJ2-1 | TRBV5-4
CASSLRQETNEKLFF | TGTGCCAGCAGCTTGCGACAGGAAACTAATGAAAAACTGTTTTTT | NA | NA | TRBJ1-4 | TRBV2
CASSLGAGTDTQYF | TGCGCCAGCAGCTTGGGCGCGGGCACAGATACGCAGTATTTT | NA | NA | TRBJ2-3 | TRBV5-1
CASTSTSGYTDTQYF | TGTGCCAGCACTTCTACTAGCGGATACACAGATACGCAGTATTTT | NA | TRBD2 | TRBJ2-3 | TRBV27
CASSLEIAGGITDTQYF | TGCGCCAGCAGCTTGGAGATAGCGGGAGGGATCACAGATACGCAGTATTTT | NA | TRBD2 | TRBJ2-3 | TRBV5-1
CASSPGLAGVGTGELFF | TGTGCCAGCAGCCCCGGACTAGCGGGAGTTGGGACCGGGGAGCTGTTTTTT | NA | TRBD2 | TRBJ2-2 | TRBV7-2
CASSSLPGTGYYEQYF | TGTGCCAGCAGCTCCCTCCCCGGGACAGGATACTACGAGCAGTACTTC | NA | TRBD1 | TRBJ2-7 | TRBV7-3
CASSSSWRGRGSGANVLTF | TGTGCCAGCAGCTCGAGTTGGAGGGGGCGGGGTTCCGGGGCCAACGTCCTGACTTTC | NA | NA | TRBJ2-6 | TRBV7-6
CAWSRDRAYEQYF | TGTGCCTGGAGCCGGGACAGGGCCTACGAGCAGTACTTC | NA | TRBD1 | TRBJ2-7 | TRBV30
CASSTTPQGGEAFF | TGTGCCAGTAGTACCACTCCCCAGGGCGGTGAAGCTTTCTTT | NA | NA | TRBJ1-1 | TRBV19
CASRGTGGMGNTGELFF | TGTGCCAGCAGGGGGACAGGGGGAATGGGGAACACCGGGGAGCTGTTTTTT | NA | TRBD1 | TRBJ2-2 | TRBV28
CSVAETTGNTEAFF | TGCAGCGTTGCCGAAACGACAGGGAACACTGAAGCTTTCTTT | NA | NA | TRBJ1-1 | TRBV29-1
CASSYTGGGEEKLFF | TGCGCCAGCAGCTATACAGGGGGCGGTGAAGAAAAACTGTTTTTT | NA | TRBD1 | TRBJ1-4 | TRBV5-1
CSAREEWAQYF | TGCAGTGCTAGAGAGGAGTGGGCGCAGTATTTT | NA | NA | TRBJ2-3 | TRBV20-1
CASSFTSGSYNEQFF | TGTGCCAGCAGCTTTACTAGCGGGAGTTACAATGAGCAGTTCTTC | NA | TRBD2 | TRBJ2-1 | TRBV11-3
CASSGEGTYSNQPQHF | TGTGCCAGCAGTGGGGAGGGAACCTATAGCAATCAGCCCCAGCATTTT | NA | NA | TRBJ1-5 | TRBV6-1
CASRPSQGVRTDTQYF | TGTGCCAGCAGACCTTCTCAGGGGGTCCGTACGGATACGCAGTATTTT | NA | TRBD1 | TRBJ2-3 | TRBV2
CASSTTGSTGELFF | TGCGCCAGCAGCACAACAGGGAGCACCGGGGAGCTGTTTTTT | NA | NA | TRBJ2-2 | TRBV5-1
CASSVDGLAAIQETQYF | TGTGCCAGCAGCGTAGATGGCCTAGCGGCAATCCAAGAGACCCAGTACTTC | once | TRBD2 | TRBJ2-5 | TRBV9
CASSQDLAGVKNEQFF | TGCGCCAGCAGCCAAGATCTAGCGGGAGTCAAAAATGAGCAGTTCTTC | NA | TRBD2 | TRBJ2-1 | TRBV4-1
CAWSAFQTAYGYTF | TGTGCCTGGAGTGCCTTTCAGACAGCCTATGGCTACACCTTC | once | NA | TRBJ1-2 | TRBV30
CATFVGQGRSYEQYF | TGTGCCACCTTCGTCGGCCAGGGAAGGAGCTACGAGCAGTACTTC | few | NA | TRBJ2-7 | TRBV28
CASSFHRGDGYGYTF | TGTGCCAGTAGTTTTCACAGGGGGGACGGCTATGGCTACACCTTC | NA | TRBD1 | TRBJ1-2 | TRBV19
CASSPGHQNTEAFF | TGCGCCAGCAGCCCCGGACACCAGAACACTGAAGCTTTCTTT | NA | NA | TRBJ1-1 | TRBV5-1
CASSYLAGDTQYF | TGTGCCAGCAGTTACCTTGCGGGGGATACGCAGTATTTT | NA | NA | TRBJ2-3 | TRBV6-5
CASKGSGDYNEQFF | TGCGCCAGCAAGGGTAGCGGGGATTACAATGAGCAGTTCTTC | NA | TRBD2 | TRBJ2-1 | TRBV5-1
CAILGINGYTF | TGTGCCATTCTAGGAATTAACGGCTACACCTTC | NA | NA | TRBJ1-2 | TRBV27
CASSLDSTRYEQYF | TGTGCCAGCAGTTTGGACAGCACGCGCTACGAGCAGTACTTC | NA | NA | TRBJ2-7 | TRBV28
CASTQREWGTGELFF | TGTGCCAGCACCCAGCGGGAGTGGGGCACCGGGGAGCTGTTTTTT | NA | TRBD2 | TRBJ2-2 | TRBV27
CASSIQGIENTIYF | TGTGCCAGCAGTATACAGGGAATTGAAAACACCATATATTTT | NA | NA | TRBJ1-3 | TRBV28
CASSLDRGANEKLFF | TGTGCCAGCAGCCTTGACAGGGGCGCTAATGAAAAACTGTTTTTT | NA | TRBD1 | TRBJ1-4 | TRBV2
CASSLGRGTNYGYTF | TGTGCCAGCAGCTTGGGACGGGGTACTAACTATGGCTACACCTTC | NA | NA | TRBJ1-2 | TRBV5-4
CASSVGHQVEGTEAFF | TGCGCCAGCAGCGTGGGCCATCAGGTAGAGGGCACTGAAGCTTTCTTT | NA | NA | TRBJ1-1 | TRBV5-1
CATSRDRLNTEAFF | TGTGCCACCAGCAGAGACAGGTTGAACACTGAAGCTTTCTTT | NA | NA | TRBJ1-1 | TRBV15
CASGEGHGKTAFF | TGTGCCAGCGGGGAGGGCCATGGAAAGACGGCTTTCTTT | once | NA | TRBJ1-1 | TRBV2
CALGRGRAYNEQFF | TGTGCTTTGGGGAGGGGGAGGGCATACAATGAGCAGTTCTTC | NA | NA | TRBJ2-1 | TRBV2